This T cell receptor (beta chain) appears in the sequencing data of a study of T cells in Graves' hyperthyroidism and ophthalmopathy. Template material for amplifying TCR beta CDR3 regions consisted of RNA transcripts. HTBI primers were used for first-round RT-PCR of the TCR CDR3. Via MiXCR, TCRdb re-called the multiplex PCR reads, giving one row per CDR3 protein. Of some 400,000 distinct CDR3 sequences in the sample, under 20% were seen once. Study-level findings and limits: Most thyroid-expanded clonotypes above 0.001 were also found in blood. Patients with ophthalmopathy were separated from those with stable hyperthyroidism by a 13 V-J model.

This clonotype was detected many times. Its specificity is not known. Germline lookup yields CDR1 SGHRS and CDR2 YFSETQ. This CDR3 comprises 13 residues. Trimming removed 3 bases at V and 0 bases at J, with 7 bases between. Subjects aged 18 to 65 presented with newly diagnosed hyperthyroidism of less than 2 months' duration. Clinical symptoms, serum thyroxine, TRAb, thyroid ultrasound and orbital computed tomography established diagnosis. The receptor's source is a woman under 30 with Graves' hyperthyroidism. The J gene is TRBJ2-7, the V gene TRBV5-1; D is possibly TRBD2 (5 bases). The specimen sequenced was blood. CDR3 loop: CASSSRDSYEQYF. CDR3 nucleotide sequence: TGCGCCAGCAGCTCACGGGACTCCTACGAGCAGTACTTC.